These 28 T cell receptor beta chains were sequenced from one sample in a study of T cell responses to AZD1222 COVID-19 vaccine. Profiled with immunoSEQ multiplex PCR; TCRdb holds only in-frame clones, not every one. The repertoire has more than 60,000 clones, about nine tenths of them found once; the top ten carry roughly a quarter. The source material was peripheral blood, sampled on day 0 of AZD1222 vaccination. Receptors were obtained from an adult in good health.

The chain uses TRBV6-5 and TRBJ2-7; TRBD1 agrees at 7 bases. Germline values: CDR1 MNHEY, CDR2 SVGAGI. The CDR3 sequence is 15 residues long. V dropped 4 bases and J dropped 7; count of bases not matched to a gene: 13. CDR3 sequence: CASSFQGDTAWEQYF. The CDR3 DNA sequence: TGTGCCAGCAGTTTCCAGGGGGACACCGCCTGGGAGCAGTACTTC.

This chain links TRBV19 with TRBJ1-5; weak D call: TRBD1 (5 bases). Looked up from germline, CDR1 is LNHDA and CDR2 is SQIVND (reference sequence). The CDR3 is 14 amino acids. V gave up 3 bases and J gave up 2 bases, with 8 bases separating them. The CDR3 bases are TGTGCCAGTAGTATGGGGCAGGGCAATCAGCCCCAGCATTTT. Its translation is CASSMGQGNQPQHF.

V usage is TRBV18 and J usage is TRBJ1-5; 7 nucleotides line up with TRBD1. The J segment lost 5 bases and the V segment lost 2 bases, leaving 0 bases of the junction unmatched. This CDR3 has 13 residues. Germline lookup yields CDR1 KGHSH and CDR2 LQKENI. Here the CDR3 reads CASSPTGDQPQHF. CDR3 DNA sequence: TGTGCCAGCTCACCAACAGGGGATCAGCCCCAGCATTTT.

V gene TRBV9 combines with J gene TRBJ2-5, with TRBD1 matching over 10 bases. CDR1 and CDR2 (germline): SGDLS, YYNGEE. The CDR3 is made up of 16 amino acids. V gave up 2 bases and J gave up 4 bases; unmatched junction bases: 8. The CDR3 region is CASSVEPGTGVETQYF. In DNA, the CDR3 is TGTGCCAGCAGCGTCGAACCTGGGACAGGGGTAGAGACCCAGTACTTC. Looking up the rest from reference TRBV9 and TRBJ2-5 gives the full variable domain: DSGVTQTPKHLITATGQRVTLRCSPRSGDLSVYWYQQSLDQGLQFLIQYYNGEERAKGNILERFSAQQFPDLHSELNLSSLELGDSALYFCASSVEPGTGVETQYFGPGTRLLVL.

The chain has TRBV28 and TRBJ1-2; D is perhaps TRBD1 (6 bases). V lost 3 bases and J 3 bases, leaving 14 bases between the germline ends. The germline CDR1 and CDR2 sequences are MDHEN and SYDVKM. The CDR3 has 15 residues. For the CDR3, the DNA is TGTGCCAGCAGTTTCGTCGGGGGCGCCGACTATGGCTACACCTTC. It encodes CASSFVGGADYGYTF.

This clone was detected only once. This rearrangement joins TRBV27 to TRBJ2-1, with 7 bases aligning to TRBD2. CDR1 is MNHEY and CDR2 is SMNVEV in the germline V gene (reference sequence). The CDR3 covers 15 residues. V was clipped by 5 bases and J by 1 base; unmatched bases: 5. CDR3 amino acids: CASSTRERSYNEQFF. The CDR3 bases are TGTGCCAGCAGTACGCGGGAGAGGTCCTACAATGAGCAGTTCTTC.

The CDR3 is CASSLSQGKAGANVLTF. CDR3 nucleotide sequence: TGTGCCAGTAGTCTATCACAGGGTAAGGCTGGGGCCAACGTCCTGACTTTC. This chain joins TRBV19 and TRBJ2-6; a possible D gene is TRBD1 (6 bases). This CDR3 has 17 amino acids. Trimming took off 5 bases at V and 2 bases at J, with 16 bases between the two ends. Germline-derived CDR1 and CDR2 are LNHDA and SQIVND (reference sequence).

V usage is TRBV29-1 and J usage is TRBJ2-2; D is perhaps TRBD1 (5 bases). The CDR3 runs 14 residues. Germline V CDR1 and CDR2: SQVTM, ANQGSEA. Trimming shortened V by 5 bases and J by 6 bases, and 16 bases separated the two germline ends. The CDR3 here is CSVKETVLAGELFF. As DNA, the CDR3 is TGCAGCGTTAAGGAGACAGTCCTTGCCGGGGAGCTGTTTTTT.

V usage is TRBV12-3 or TRBV12-4 and J usage is TRBJ1-6; no clear D. Trimming left V 9 bases short and J 6 bases short, with 12 bases between. This CDR3 has 13 residues. For the CDR3, the DNA is TGTGCCAGTTCCAGTGGAGGTAATTCACCCCTCCACTTT. Its translation: CASSSGGNSPLHF.

The chain couples TRBV19 to TRBJ2-1; a possible D gene is TRBD2 (5 bases). The length of the CDR3 is 12 residues. V lost 5 bases and J 8 bases, leaving 10 bases between the germline ends. The germline CDR1 and CDR2 sequences are LNHDA and SQIVND (reference sequence). The CDR3 DNA reads TGTGCCAGTAGTCCACCGAGGGATGAGCAGTTCTTC. Amino acid sequence: CASSPPRDEQFF.

This clone was found once. V gene TRBV5-5 combines with J gene TRBJ2-2; D call uncertain. The germline V and J ends were trimmed by 4 bases and 6 bases, with 10 bases remaining between them. CDR1 is SGHKS, CDR2 YYEKEE, per germline (reference sequence). This CDR3 has 13 amino acids. The CDR3 region has the DNA TGTGCCAGCAGCGGAACGGGTCCCGGGGAGCTGTTTTTT. Its translation is CASSGTGPGELFF.

This clone came up many times. The chain has TRBV4-3 and TRBJ1-2; maybe TRBD1 (5 bases). Germline V CDR1 and CDR2: LGHNA, YSLEER. Trimming pared 1 base from V and 2 bases from J, leaving 11 bases between. The CDR3 runs to 15 residues. CDR3 in DNA: TGCGCCAGCAGCCAAGGGGGACCAGGGAACTATGGCTACACCTTC. This gives the protein CASSQGGPGNYGYTF.

The chain employs TRBV2 and TRBJ1-2; the D is unclear. Germline loops: CDR1 SNHLY, CDR2 FYNNEI. Trimming shortened V by 5 bases and J by 2 bases, and 9 bases separated the two germline ends. This CDR3 spans 13 amino acids. For the CDR3, the DNA is TGTGCCAGCAGTATCGCCGCAAACTATGGCTACACCTTC. Encoded protein: CASSIAANYGYTF.

This chain uses TRBV11-3 with TRBJ1-2, with a weak D call TRBD1 (6 bases). There are 19 residues in the CDR3. Germline V CDR1 and CDR2: SGHNT, YENEEA. Trimming took off 1 base at V and 0 bases at J, with 21 bases between the two ends. In nucleotides, the CDR3 is TGTGCCAGCAGCTTAGTTCGGGGCAGGGGTGCGGGAGCTAACTATGGCTACACCTTC. Translating gives CASSLVRGRGAGANYGYTF.

This rearrangement joins TRBV5-6 to TRBJ2-5; TRBD2 aligns across 7 bases. V trimming: 3 bases; J trimming: 3 bases; junction bases outside the gene matches: 2. Germline assignment: CDR1 SGHDT and CDR2 YYEEEE. The CDR3 sequence is 13 residues long. CDR3 loop: CASSWGREETQYF. DNA for the CDR3: TGTGCCAGCAGCTGGGGGAGGGAAGAGACCCAGTACTTC.

The genes are TRBV5-4 and TRBJ1-3, with D hard to call. This CDR3 has 12 residues. Germline loops: CDR1 SGHNT, CDR2 YYREEE (reference sequence). The ends were cut back, 5 bases at V and 0 bases at J, with 3 bases in the middle. CDR3 amino acids: CASRSSGNTIYF. CDR3 nucleotide sequence: TGTGCCAGCAGAAGCTCTGGAAACACCATATATTTT.

The chain uses TRBV7-3 and TRBJ2-2; D tentatively fits TRBD1 or TRBD2 (6 bases each). The CDR3 is 16 residues long. Germline V gives CDR1 SGHTA, CDR2 FQGTGA. V lost 6 bases and J 1 base, leaving 15 bases between the germline ends. This CDR3 reads CASSPQGGGNTGELFF. As DNA, the CDR3 is TGTGCCAGCAGTCCACAGGGAGGAGGGAACACCGGGGAGCTGTTTTTT.

V gene TRBV7-2 combines with J gene TRBJ2-7, with a tentative D call TRBD2 (5 bases). The germline gives CDR1 SGHTA, CDR2 FQGNSA. Trimming shortened V by 1 base and J by 0 bases, and 10 bases separated the two germline ends. CDR3 length: 15 amino acids. The CDR3 sequence: CASSLDGKSSYEQYF. The DNA for the CDR3 is TGTGCCAGCAGCTTAGACGGGAAGAGCTCCTACGAGCAGTACTTC.

This chain links TRBV6-5 with TRBJ1-5; no clear D gene. Germline CDR1 MNHEY, CDR2 SVGAGI. This CDR3 contains 14 residues. V dropped 8 bases and J dropped 3 bases, with 14 bases sitting between them. This CDR3 is CASQVWQVNQPQHF. CDR3 nucleotide sequence: TGTGCCAGCCAGGTTTGGCAGGTCAATCAGCCCCAGCATTTT.

This clone came up once. This sequence joins TRBV12-3 or TRBV12-4 and TRBJ1-2; 7 bases are a match to TRBD1. This CDR3 comprises 13 residues. The trim removed 5 bases at V and 3 bases at J, leaving 3 bases unmatched. CDR3 region: CASSQTGYYGYTF. The CDR3, as DNA: TGTGCCAGCAGTCAGACAGGGTACTATGGCTACACCTTC.

For this clone: Compared with germline, one end of the junction differs, possibly owing to a read error. J is TRBJ2-7 and V is TRBV7-6; TRBD2 agrees at 8 bases. This CDR3 contains 15 residues. CDR1 is SGHVS, CDR2 FNYEAQ, per germline. DNA for the CDR3: TGTGCCAGCAACTTACTCGGGCGGGAGGCTAACGAGCAGTACTTC. It yields the protein CASNLLGREANEQYF.

The rearrangement links TRBV7-2 to TRBJ1-1; D not certain. The V end lost 4 bases, the J end lost 2 bases, and 14 bases lay between the germline ends. Germline CDR1 reads SGHTA; CDR2 reads FQGNSA. The CDR3 is 15 residues long. The CDR3 loop reads CASSSRRGINTEAFF. In DNA, the CDR3 is TGTGCCAGCAGCTCCCGACGGGGAATTAACACTGAAGCTTTCTTT.

The V and J genes are TRBV4-1 and TRBJ2-5; D gene unclear. CDR1 and CDR2 from the germline V gene are MGHRA and YSYEKL. This CDR3 comprises 13 residues. Trimming cost V 2 bases and J 2 bases, with 6 bases left between them. CDR3 residues: CASSQPNQETQYF. CDR3 DNA sequence: TGCGCCAGCAGCCAACCGAATCAAGAGACCCAGTACTTC.

The chain employs TRBV5-4 and TRBJ2-7; maybe TRBD2 (6 bases). V shed 4 bases and J shed 4 bases, with 18 bases lying between them. This CDR3 comprises 15 residues. The germline gives CDR1 SGHNT, CDR2 YYREEE (reference sequence). CDR3 DNA: TGTGCCAGCAGCCCCGGAGGAGGGGCGGTTTACGAGCAGTACTTC. This encodes CASSPGGGAVYEQYF.

CDR3 protein: CASSLRGSGRALFF. The CDR3 DNA sequence: TGCGCCAGCAGCTTGAGAGGTAGCGGGAGGGCCCTGTTCTTC. J is TRBJ2-1 and V is TRBV5-1, with TRBD2 matching over 11 bases. V gave up 1 base and J gave up 15 bases; unmatched junction bases: 9. The CDR3 is made up of 14 amino acids. Germline V CDR1 and CDR2: SGHRS, YFSETQ.

The V and J genes are TRBV13 and TRBJ2-1; TRBD2 matches 7 bases. CDR1 and CDR2 from the germline V gene are PRHDT and FYEKMQ (reference sequence). CDR3 length equals 16 residues. Germline trimming cut 5 bases from V and 2 bases from J; bases unmatched to any gene: 9. The CDR3 reads CASSAPSSGAYNEQFF. CDR3 nucleotides: TGTGCCAGCAGCGCCCCTTCCAGCGGGGCCTACAATGAGCAGTTCTTC.

The chain joins TRBV4-1 to TRBJ2-1; possibly TRBD2 for D (6 bases). The CDR3 is made up of 17 amino acids. The V gene's germline CDR1 is MGHRA and CDR2 YSYEKL. Trimming took off 4 bases at V and 4 bases at J, with 20 bases between the two ends. The chain's CDR3 is CASSLRFGGDAYNEQFF. The CDR3 nucleotides are TGCGCCAGCAGCCTACGCTTTGGCGGGGACGCTTACAATGAGCAGTTCTTC.

The CDR3 coding sequence is TGTGCCAGCAGTTCCCCTATGAACACTGAAGCTTTCTTT. This codes for CASSSPMNTEAFF. The rearrangement links TRBV28 to TRBJ1-1; D gene uncertain. Germline CDR1 reads MDHEN; CDR2 reads SYDVKM. The CDR3 spans 13 residues. V lost 4 bases, J lost 0 bases, and 6 bases lay in between.